This TCR beta chain was recorded in a study of cytomegalovirus exposure and HLA in healthy donors. With regard to this clone: Antigen unknown.

Study observations and caveats: Across HLA loci, a later analysis found differing TCR association rates, with DRB1 most and HLA-C fewest.

Losses at the gene ends were 5 bases for V and 9 bases for J; bases not matched to a gene: 7. The CDR3 covers 14 residues. The germline CDR1 and CDR2 sequences are MGHDK and SYGVNS. It was with 60 Vbeta and 13 Jbeta primers that the PCR ran. Sequencing was performed with immunoSEQ multiplex PCR; in TCRdb, only in-frame clones are kept and a portion is missing. The repertoire includes fewer than 150,000 clones, roughly 79% of them detected once, and under 3.5% sits in the top ten. This chain uses TRBV25-1 with TRBJ2-1; 10 bases match TRBD2. The source of this sequence is a man between 25 and 39 years old in good health and CMV-seronegative. Sequencing was done on a sample of PBMCs. The CDR3 region has the DNA TGTGCCAGCAGTCTAGCGGGAGCCTTTAGTGAGCAGTTCTTC. This encodes CASSLAGAFSEQFF. The complete variable domain, with remaining parts taken from reference TRBV25-1 and TRBJ2-1, reads EADIYQTPRYLVIGTGKKITLECSQTMGHDKMYWYQQDPGMELHLIHYSYGVNSTEKGDLSSESTVSRIRTEHFPLTLESARPSHTSQYLCASSLAGAFSEQFFGPGTRLTVL.